Following are 21 T cell receptor beta chains from one sample sequenced in a study of shared clonotypes between healthy human individuals. Sequenced by immunoSEQ multiplex PCR; TCRdb stores in-frame clones only, minus some. Here the sample spans some 490,000 clones, approximately 78% being singletons. The specimen sequenced was PBMCs. Receptor source: a woman aged 40 to 50 in good health. Some clones in this sample may be carry-over from other donors' samples.

This chain uses TRBV5-6 with TRBJ2-1, with TRBD2 identical over 10 bases. The CDR3 has 12 amino acids. In germline, CDR1 is SGHDT, CDR2 YYEEEE. Trimming cost V 0 bases and J 15 bases; bases outside gene matches: 3. CDR3 protein: CASSLVSGRMFF. The CDR3 bases are TGTGCCAGCAGCTTGGTTAGCGGGAGGATGTTCTTC.

This clone was recorded once. The chain is built from TRBV5-5 and TRBJ1-4, with 9 positions matching TRBD1. There are 13 residues in the CDR3. From germline, CDR1 is SGHKS and CDR2 YYEKEE (reference sequence). Unmatched junction bases numbered 4, after V lost 5 bases and J lost 8 bases. CDR3 sequence (DNA): TGTGCCAGCAGTTTTGACAGGGGGGAAAAACTGTTTTTT. This translates into CASSFDRGEKLFF. Drawing the rest from reference TRBV5-5 and TRBJ1-4, the complete variable domain is DAGVTQSPTHLIKTRGQQVTLRCSPISGHKSVSWYQQVLGQGPQFIFQYYEKEERGRGNFPDRFSARQFPNYSSELNVNALLLGDSALYLCASSFDRGEKLFFGSGTQLSVL.

The gene calls are TRBV7-9 and TRBJ2-7; a weak D match, TRBD2 (6 bases). V lost 7 bases and J 0 bases, leaving 13 bases between the germline ends. The CDR3 sequence is 14 residues long. Germline-derived CDR1 and CDR2 are SEHNR and FQNEAQ (reference sequence). In nucleotides, the CDR3 is TGTGCCAGCACTACTGGGGGGAGCTCCTACGAGCAGTACTTC. This gives the protein CASTTGGSSYEQYF. The complete variable domain, with remaining parts taken from reference TRBV7-9 and TRBJ2-7, reads DTGVSQNPRHKITKRGQNVTFRCDPISEHNRLYWYRQTLGQGPEFLTYFQNEAQLEKSRLLSDRFSAERPKGSFSTLEIQRTEQGDSAMYLCASTTGGSSYEQYFGPGTRLTVT.

The chain couples TRBV18 to TRBJ1-5, with 9 bases aligning to TRBD1. V shed 5 bases and J 4 bases; nucleotides not matched to a gene: 6. The CDR3 covers 15 residues. CDR1 is KGHSH and CDR2 is LQKENI in the germline V gene. CDR3 DNA sequence: TGTGCCAGCTCATCGGGACAGGGAGGAAATCAGCCCCAGCATTTT. Translating gives CASSSGQGGNQPQHF.

The gene calls are TRBV5-4 and TRBJ2-7; no definite D call. The V end lost 2 bases, the J end lost 4 bases, and 7 bases lay between the germline ends. The CDR3 loop spans 12 amino acids. From germline, CDR1 is SGHNT and CDR2 YYREEE (reference sequence). The chain's CDR3 is CASSFMGYEQYF. The CDR3 DNA reads as TGTGCCAGCAGCTTTATGGGGTACGAGCAGTACTTC.

The chain recombines TRBV4-1 with TRBJ1-1, with unresolved D. The CDR3 is 16 residues long. Germline V lookup: CDR1 MGHRA, CDR2 YSYEKL. With 4 bases removed from V and 4 bases from J, the gap between germline ends came to 19 bases. CDR3 amino acids: CASSRAPPGVSTEAFF. In nucleotides, the CDR3 is TGCGCCAGCAGCCGAGCCCCCCCCGGGGTGAGCACTGAAGCTTTCTTT.

Concerning this clone: This probably arose from a read error, given a far larger clone one base away. The rearrangement uses TRBV28 and TRBJ2-2; D is uncertain. V dropped 5 bases and J dropped 4 bases, with 14 bases sitting between them. The length of the CDR3 is 15 residues. Germline CDR1 MDHEN, CDR2 SYDVKM. CDR3 region: CASSIRKGSTGELFF. The CDR3 DNA reads as TGTGCCAGCAGTATTCGGAAAGGGTCCACCGGGGAGCTGTTTTTT. The variable domain in full, completed from reference TRBV28 and TRBJ2-2, reads DVKVTQSSRYLVKRTGEKVFLECVQDMDHENMFWYRQDPGLGLRLIYFSYDVKMKEKGDIPEGYSVSREKKERFSLILESASTNQTSMYLCASSIRKGSTGELFFGEGSRLTVL.

The chain combines TRBV7-2 with TRBJ2-7; 10 nucleotides align to TRBD2. Germline assignment: CDR1 SGHTA and CDR2 FQGNSA. CDR3 length: 18 residues. The V segment lost 4 bases and the J segment 2 bases; nucleotides outside the gene matches: 14. CDR3: CASSWRGATSGQTYEQYF. DNA of the CDR3: TGTGCCAGCAGCTGGAGGGGGGCGACTAGCGGGCAGACCTACGAGCAGTACTTC.

V gene TRBV18 combines with J gene TRBJ2-7; TRBD2 agrees at 9 bases. The CDR3 totals 13 residues. Germline V gene lookup returns CDR1 KGHSH and CDR2 LQKENI. The ends lost 5 bases at V and 3 bases at J; junction bases unmatched: 2. In DNA, the CDR3 is TGTGCCAGCTCAACGACTAGCGGCTACGAGCAGTACTTC. Translation: CASSTTSGYEQYF.

The chain couples TRBV10-1 to TRBJ2-7; 9 bases map to TRBD2. Germline values: CDR1 WNHNN, CDR2 SYGVQD (reference sequence). V dropped 8 bases and J dropped 4; count of bases not matched to a gene: 9. There are 14 residues in the CDR3. DNA of the CDR3: TGCGCCAGCTCTCGTAGCGGGAGAGGATACGAGCAGTACTTC. Translating gives CASSRSGRGYEQYF.

The CDR3 loop reads CASSPDQAGTGWSPLHF. Written as DNA, the CDR3 is TGCGCCAGCAGCCCCGACCAAGCCGGGACAGGGTGGTCACCCCTCCACTTT. The V call is TRBV5-1, the J call TRBJ1-6; 9 bases align to TRBD1. V lost 4 bases to trimming and J lost 10 bases; unmatched junction nucleotides: 15. CDR1 is SGHRS and CDR2 is YFSETQ in the germline V gene. The CDR3 sequence is 17 residues long. The whole variable domain, filled in from reference TRBV5-1 and TRBJ1-6, reads KAGVTQTPRYLIKTRGQQVTLSCSPISGHRSVSWYQQTPGQGLQFLFEYFSETQRNKGNFPGRFSGRQFSNSRSEMNVSTLELGDSALYLCASSPDQAGTGWSPLHFGNGTRLTVT.

This clone was observed a handful of times. This sequence joins TRBV6-1 and TRBJ2-7, with D hard to call. Germline-derived CDR1 and CDR2 are MNHNS and SASEGT. With 3 bases removed from V and 2 bases from J, the gap between germline ends came to 2 bases. The CDR3 has 11 amino acids. The CDR3 DNA sequence: TGTGCCAGCAGTGATGCCTACGAGCAGTACTTC. This sequence encodes CASSDAYEQYF.

In this sample, this clone turned up once. The chain links TRBV6-1 to TRBJ1-2; D is possibly TRBD1 (6 bases). Germline CDR1 MNHNS, CDR2 SASEGT. V was cut by 5 bases and J by 3 bases, with 10 bases left in between. The CDR3 runs to 13 residues. The chain's CDR3 is CASSQQGDYGYTF. The CDR3 DNA follows: TGTGCCAGCAGTCAACAGGGCGACTATGGCTACACCTTC.

The V gene is TRBV9, the J gene TRBJ2-5; D is perhaps TRBD1 or TRBD2 (5 bases each). V shed 0 bases and J shed 4 bases, with 16 bases lying between them. This CDR3 spans 16 amino acids. Germline lookup yields CDR1 SGDLS and CDR2 YYNGEE. Here the CDR3 reads CASSVDGSWGIETQYF. Written as DNA, the CDR3 is TGTGCCAGCAGCGTAGATGGTAGCTGGGGGATAGAGACCCAGTACTTC.

This clone came up a few times. This sample includes further DNA sequences coding for the same CDR3. The rearrangement uses TRBV7-9 and TRBJ2-1, with 7 positions matching TRBD2. The CDR3 sequence is 16 residues long. Germline-derived CDR1 and CDR2 are SEHNR and FQNEAQ (reference sequence). The V segment lost 5 bases and the J segment 2 bases; nucleotides outside the gene matches: 9. The CDR3 sequence: CASSPRGGSAYNEQFF. CDR3 nucleotide sequence: TGTGCCAGCAGCCCGAGGGGCGGGAGTGCCTACAATGAGCAGTTCTTC.

The genes are TRBV5-4 and TRBJ2-3; D not resolved. This CDR3 is built from 13 residues. Germline loops: CDR1 SGHNT, CDR2 YYREEE (reference sequence). The CDR3 reads CATCPSLGDTQYF. The CDR3 DNA follows: TGTGCTACGTGTCCCTCGCTCGGGGATACGCAGTATTTT.

J is TRBJ1-4 and V is TRBV7-6; tentatively, D is TRBD1 (6 bases). Germline V CDR1 and CDR2: SGHVS, FNYEAQ. Trimming took 1 base from V and 3 from J, leaving 9 bases between them. CDR3 length equals 15 residues. The CDR3 reads CASSLVGAANEKLFF. CDR3 bases: TGTGCCAGCAGCTTAGTGGGGGCTGCTAATGAAAAACTGTTTTTT.

The rearrangement uses TRBV5-4 and TRBJ2-3, with 14 bases lining up with TRBD2. Germline V gives CDR1 SGHNT, CDR2 YYREEE (reference sequence). This CDR3 has 17 residues. V lost 4 bases and J lost 3; bases outside the gene matches: 7. CDR3 protein: CASSQGGTSGSTDTQYF. The CDR3 DNA follows: TGTGCCAGCAGCCAGGGGGGGACTAGCGGGAGTACAGATACGCAGTATTTT.

This chain joins TRBV10-3 and TRBJ2-1; 11 positions agree with TRBD2. CDR1 is ENHRY, CDR2 SYGVKD, per germline. The CDR3 sequence is 17 residues long. After removal of 6 bases from V and 5 bases from J, the junction contained 12 bases not matched to a gene. CDR3 nucleotides: TGTGCCATCAGGGGAGAACTAGCGGGAGCCCTAAACAATGAGCAGTTCTTC. Translated: CAIRGELAGALNNEQFF.

This chain links TRBV2 with TRBJ1-1; D may be TRBD1 (5 bases). Germline values: CDR1 SNHLY, CDR2 FYNNEI. V was cut by 6 bases and J by 1 base, with 12 bases left in between. The CDR3 spans 14 residues. The CDR3 spells CASSPGFANTEAFF. CDR3 sequence (DNA): TGTGCCAGCAGCCCAGGGTTTGCGAACACTGAAGCTTTCTTT.

In the case of this clone: Other DNA sequences in the sample encode the same CDR3. The chain employs TRBV20-1 and TRBJ2-1; no reliable D call. The CDR3 contains 10 residues. The V and J ends lost 6 bases and 7 bases respectively, with 7 bases between them. CDR1 and CDR2 from the germline V gene are DFQATT and SNEGSKA (reference sequence). The CDR3 protein is CSALKNEQFF. The CDR3 coding sequence is TGCAGTGCGTTAAAGAATGAGCAGTTCTTC.